These T cell receptor beta chains were read from a single sample in a study of a mutant IDH1 vaccine in newly diagnosed glioma. Their antigen targets remain unknown. Assay used: immunoSEQ multiplex PCR; TCRdb lists only in-frame clones, some missing. The table includes tens of thousands of clones, about 80% detected once. The sample in question was PBMCs, obtained from a glioma patient whose treatment included an IDH1 peptide vaccine. These receptors all stem from a man in his forties or fifties with glioma. The CDR3 runs from the conserved cysteine through the conserved F or W. D genes are given only for firm matches. The size field is filled for only some rows; it gives once, few, many or a size class.

TRBJ2-2,NA,NA,TRBV30,CAGRASGELFF,TGTGCCGGGAGAGCCTCCGGGGAGCTGTTTTTT
TRBJ2-3,once,TRBD2,TRBV6-6,CASSSQKRGSTDTQYF,TGTGCCAGCAGTTCCCAAAAGCGGGGGTCCACAGATACGCAGTATTTT
TRBJ2-2,NA,TRBD1,TRBV2,CASSRQGMDTGELFF,TGTGCCAGCAGTCGACAGGGGATGGACACCGGGGAGCTGTTTTTT
TRBJ1-5,NA,TRBD1,TRBV6-6,CASSYRQGGQPQHF,TGTGCCAGCAGTTACCGACAGGGGGGTCAGCCCCAGCATTTT
TRBJ2-1,NA,NA,TRBV5-1,CASSLVGSSYNEQFF,TGCGCCAGCAGCTTGGTCGGGAGCTCCTACAATGAGCAGTTCTTC
TRBJ2-7,NA,NA,TRBV18,CASSPSQGSSYEQYF,TGTGCCAGCTCACCTTCGCAGGGGTCCTCCTACGAGCAGTACTTC
TRBJ1-2,NA,NA,TRBV15,CATSRDRSYGYTF,TGTGCCACCAGCAGAGATCGGAGCTATGGCTACACCTTC
TRBJ2-5,NA,NA,TRBV18,CASSPFTAQETQYF,TGTGCCAGCTCACCATTCACAGCTCAAGAGACCCAGTACTTC
TRBJ1-2,NA,NA,TRBV29-1,CSVEVRDRPGGYTF,TGCAGCGTTGAAGTTCGGGACCGACCTGGCGGCTACACCTTC
TRBJ1-2,NA,TRBD1,TRBV7-6,CASSLGRTGYGYTF,TGTGCCAGCAGCTTAGGGAGGACAGGCTATGGCTACACCTTC
TRBJ1-2,NA,NA,TRBV6-6,CASSYRGDFSVYGYTF,TGTGCCAGCAGTTACAGGGGGGATTTTTCTGTCTATGGCTACACCTTC
TRBJ1-6,once,NA,TRBV9,CASSVALNSPLHF,TGTGCCAGCAGCGTAGCATTGAATTCACCCCTCCACTTT
TRBJ1-1,NA,NA,TRBV5-6,CASSLGGLGGAFF,TGTGCCAGCAGCTTGGGGGGTCTAGGGGGGGCTTTCTTT
TRBJ2-1,NA,TRBD2,TRBV2,CASIGVAGAYNEQFF,TGTGCCAGCATTGGGGTAGCGGGGGCCTACAATGAGCAGTTCTTC
TRBJ2-7,NA,NA,TRBV19,CASTRTTGPYEQYF,TGTGCCAGTACCCGGACGACAGGTCCCTACGAGCAGTACTTC
TRBJ2-3,NA,NA,TRBV7-2,CASSLVVGDTQYF,TGTGCCAGCAGCTTAGTAGTCGGTGATACGCAGTATTTT
TRBJ1-1,NA,NA,TRBV2,CASSGSLNTEAFF,TGTGCCAGCAGCGGCTCATTGAACACTGAAGCTTTCTTT
TRBJ1-1,NA,NA,TRBV9,CASSVGWSPNTEAFF,TGTGCCAGCAGCGTAGGCTGGAGCCCGAACACTGAAGCTTTCTTT
TRBJ1-3,NA,NA,TRBV5-4,CASSMPDSGNTIYF,TGTGCCAGCAGCATGCCAGACTCTGGAAACACCATATATTTT
TRBJ2-1,NA,NA,TRBV7-8,CASSLGQGNEQFF,TGTGCCAGCAGCTTAGGGCAGGGCAATGAGCAGTTCTTC
TRBJ1-1,NA,TRBD1,TRBV2,CASSQTGGTEAFF,TGTGCCAGCAGTCAGACAGGGGGCACTGAAGCTTTCTTT
TRBJ2-4,few,NA,TRBV30,CAWRGQPKNIQYF,TGTGCCTGGAGAGGCCAGCCGAAAAACATTCAGTACTTC
TRBJ2-5,NA,NA,TRBV5-4,CASSLSRGRETQYF,TGTGCCAGCAGCTTGAGTAGGGGCCGGGAGACCCAGTACTTC
TRBJ1-6,NA,TRBD1,TRBV5-8,CASSAGTESNSPLHF,TGTGCCAGCAGCGCCGGGACAGAGAGTAATTCACCCCTCCACTTT
TRBJ2-1,NA,NA,TRBV11-3,CASSLGGRREQFF,TGTGCCAGCAGCTTGGGCGGACGGCGTGAGCAGTTCTTC
TRBJ2-5,NA,TRBD2,TRBV13,CASSAGTSGGWETQYF,TGTGCCAGCAGCGCCGGGACTAGCGGAGGATGGGAGACCCAGTACTTC
TRBJ2-2,NA,NA,TRBV11-2,CASSLVTGELFF,TGTGCCAGCAGCTTGGTCACCGGGGAGCTGTTTTTT
TRBJ2-1,NA,NA,TRBV6-5,CASSLSGGYNEQFF,TGTGCCAGCAGCCTAAGCGGAGGATACAATGAGCAGTTCTTC
TRBJ2-1,NA,TRBD1,TRBV10-1,CASSDGTGTYNEQFF,TGCGCCAGCAGTGACGGGACAGGGACGTACAATGAGCAGTTCTTC
TRBJ1-3,NA,NA,TRBV19,CASSTRGNTIYF,TGTGCCAGTAGTACAAGGGGAAACACCATATATTTT
TRBJ2-7,NA,TRBD1,TRBV6-5,CASSRQGPSYEQYF,TGTGCCAGCAGTCGACAGGGGCCCTCCTACGAGCAGTACTTC
TRBJ2-7,NA,TRBD1,TRBV5-1,CASSSDRAYEQYF,TGCGCCAGCAGCTCGGACAGGGCCTACGAGCAGTACTTC
TRBJ1-2,once,NA,TRBV30,CAWRTGLISGYTF,TGTGCCTGGAGAACTGGGTTAATCTCCGGCTACACCTTC
TRBJ1-2,NA,NA,TRBV19,CASNTGKTTPNYGYTF,TGTGCCAGTAACACAGGGAAAACTACTCCTAACTATGGCTACACCTTC
TRBJ1-5,NA,NA,TRBV6-6,CASSYSNSNQPQHF,TGTGCCAGCAGTTACTCGAATAGCAATCAGCCCCAGCATTTT
TRBJ1-5,NA,NA,TRBV19,CASSIDWDSNQPQHF,TGTGCCAGTAGTATAGATTGGGATAGCAATCAGCCCCAGCATTTT
TRBJ2-5,NA,TRBD2,TRBV11-2,CASSSPTSGETQYF,TGTGCCAGCAGCTCCCCGACTAGCGGGGAGACCCAGTACTTC
TRBJ2-7,few,NA,TRBV5-6,CASSKHGDEQYF,TGTGCCAGCAGCAAACACGGAGACGAGCAGTACTTC
TRBJ1-6,once,NA,TRBV11-2,CASSSVFARGQGHSPLHF,TGTGCCAGCAGCTCAGTTTTCGCCCGTGGGCAGGGCCATTCACCCCTCCACTTT
TRBJ1-6,NA,NA,TRBV27,CASSSTGRFNSPLHF,TGTGCCAGCAGTTCCACGGGGAGGTTTAATTCACCCCTCCACTTT
TRBJ2-3,NA,TRBD2,TRBV6-1,CASSEVKRGVYTDTQYF,TGTGCCAGCAGTGAGGTTAAGCGGGGGGTTTACACAGATACGCAGTATTTT
TRBJ2-3,NA,NA,TRBV29-1,CSVESRSYGDTQYF,TGCAGCGTTGAATCCCGTTCGTATGGGGATACGCAGTATTTT
TRBJ2-5,once,TRBD2,TRBV6-4,CASSGTSGPQETQYF,TGTGCCAGCAGTGGGACTAGCGGGCCGCAAGAGACCCAGTACTTC
TRBJ2-7,NA,TRBD1,TRBV10-3,CAISDVTGGSYEQYF,TGTGCCATCAGTGACGTAACAGGGGGTTCCTACGAGCAGTACTTC
TRBJ1-4,NA,NA,TRBV30,CAWSIPIRGFNEKLFF,TGTGCCTGGAGTATCCCCATCCGGGGTTTTAATGAAAAACTGTTTTTT